This T cell receptor beta chain came from a study of blood T cell repertoires in COVID-19. As for the study in general: Collection of acute and convalescent COVID-19 samples took place in the United States, Italy and Spain. In each case, the material was cDNA or gDNA derived from T cells, B-cell-depleted T cells, or PBMCs.

Only in-frame clones appear in the TCRdb table, and some are missing; sequencing was by immunoSEQ multiplex PCR. The data hold some 220,000 clones, with 65% to 90% observed a single time. Between the trimmed V and J ends, which lost 7 bases and 7 bases, there was a span of 12 bases. There are 13 residues in the CDR3. Germline CDR1 is SGHRS and CDR2 is YFSETQ. The sample comprised peripheral blood. V usage is TRBV5-1 and J usage is TRBJ1-6; no reliable D call. The clonotype comes from a woman aged 65 to 85 with COVID-19, enrolled during active disease. Written as DNA, the CDR3 is TGCGCCAGCCGGCGGGAACCCAATTCACCCCTCCACTTT. Translated: CASRREPNSPLHF.